What follows are 9 T cell receptor beta chains derived from one specimen sequenced in a study of T-cell reconstitution after alpha-beta-depleted transplantation in children. Preparation of the TCRbeta library involved a method that used unique molecular identifiers. MiXCR, applied by TCRdb to the PCR reads, yields one record per CDR3 protein. The sample lists approximately 980,000 distinct CDR3 sequences; less than 30% were seen once. This sample comprised PBMCs, mostly from graft donor cells, obtained 360 days after TCRalphabeta/CD19-depleted stem cell transplant. The receptors stem from a boy under three years old who had a stem cell transplant for SCID, so the T cells may come from the graft donor.

For the CDR3, the DNA is TGTGCCAGCAGCTTAGAGGGGACAGGGAGAGGGCAGCCCCAGCATTTT. This sequence encodes CASSLEGTGRGQPQHF. The gene calls are TRBV7-8 and TRBJ1-5, with 9 nucleotides matching TRBD1. Trimming removed 1 base from V and 7 bases from J; junction bases left unmatched: 8. CDR3 length equals 16 residues. Germline assignment: CDR1 SGHVS and CDR2 FQNEAQ.

The table lists this clonotype with many counts. The J gene is TRBJ2-3, the V gene TRBV12-3 or TRBV12-4; the D gene is possibly TRBD1 (5 bases). Trimming removed 2 bases at V and 6 bases at J, with 6 bases between. This CDR3 is built from 12 residues. CDR3 in DNA: TGTGCCAGCAGTTTAAAGGGGGATACGCAGTATTTT. Its protein product is CASSLKGDTQYF.

J is TRBJ2-5 and V is TRBV12-3 or TRBV12-4; D could derive from TRBD1 or TRBD2 (5 bases each). Trimming cost V 1 base and J 5 bases, with 14 bases left between them. The CDR3 covers 15 residues. As DNA, the CDR3 is TGTGCCAGCAGTTTAGGGGACGGGGCGTTGGAGACCCAGTACTTC. As protein: CASSLGDGALETQYF.

The J gene is TRBJ2-1, the V gene TRBV29-1; the match to TRBD1 covers 8 bases. V lost 8 bases and J lost 5; bases outside the gene matches: 5. Germline V gives CDR1 SQVTM, CDR2 ANQGSEA. This CDR3 comprises 12 residues. CDR3 nucleotides: TGCAGCTATCGGACAGGGAACAATGAGCAGTTCTTC. This gives the protein CSYRTGNNEQFF.

In its sample, this clonotype was seen a few times. The chain carries TRBV28 and TRBJ2-7; 9 bases agree with TRBD1. V lost 1 base, J lost 1 base, and 2 bases stayed unmatched. The CDR3 totals 15 residues. CDR1 is MDHEN and CDR2 is SYDVKM in the germline V gene. The CDR3 spells CASSLSTGGSYEQYF. CDR3 sequence (DNA): TGTGCCAGCAGTTTATCGACAGGGGGGTCCTACGAGCAGTACTTC.

This chain joins TRBV27 and TRBJ2-3; 7 positions agree with TRBD2. J lost 1 base, V lost 8 bases, and 9 bases had no gene match. Germline V lookup: CDR1 MNHEY, CDR2 SMNVEV (reference sequence). The CDR3 contains 15 residues. CDR3 residues: CASRRGVSRTDTQYF. CDR3 nucleotide sequence: TGTGCCAGCCGACGGGGGGTCAGTCGCACAGATACGCAGTATTTT.

This clonotype has a handful of counts. The V gene is TRBV3-1, the J gene TRBJ2-7, with D hard to call. The germline V and J ends were trimmed by 4 bases and 2 bases, with 12 bases remaining between them. The CDR3 is 14 amino acids. Looked up from germline, CDR1 is LGHDT and CDR2 is YNNKEL (reference sequence). CDR3 in amino acids: CASSLLATAYEQYF. CDR3 sequence (DNA): TGTGCCAGCAGCCTTTTGGCCACAGCCTACGAGCAGTACTTC.

V is TRBV2 and J is TRBJ1-5; D remains unclear. Trimming stripped 6 bases from V and 3 bases from J, with 9 bases between. CDR3 size: 13 residues. The germline CDR1 and CDR2 sequences are SNHLY and FYNNEI. CDR3 sequence reads: CASRETLNQPQHF. CDR3 DNA: TGTGCCAGCAGGGAGACCCTCAATCAGCCCCAGCATTTT.

The chain recombines TRBV6-5 with TRBJ2-7; 7 nucleotides match TRBD1. Germline CDR1 reads MNHEY; CDR2 reads SVGAGI. The CDR3 consists of 14 residues. The J segment lost 3 bases and the V segment lost 0 bases, leaving 2 bases of the junction unmatched. CDR3 nucleotide sequence: TGTGCCAGCAGTTACTCGGCAGGGGGCTACGAGCAGTACTTC. Amino acids: CASSYSAGGYEQYF.